This T cell receptor (beta chain) comes out of a study of blood T cell repertoires in COVID-19. Study in general: COVID-19 samples from acute and convalescent phases originated in the United States, Italy and Spain. Sources were T cells, B-cell-depleted T cells, or PBMCs; the material itself was cDNA or gDNA.

Per the original data handling: Amplification with reference gene primers provided the estimates of nucleated cell counts. Measured with immunoSEQ multiplex PCR; TCRdb has only the in-frame clones, and not every one. V, J and clone size are taken as reported in that table, and D and trimming were inferred from the DNA itself. The repertoire includes about 95,000 clones, under 90% of them detected once, and roughly 22% sits in the top ten. The length of the CDR3 is 16 residues. Germline V lookup: CDR1 SGHRS, CDR2 YFSETQ. V gave up 4 bases and J gave up 4 bases, with 20 bases separating them. This chain connects TRBV5-1 to TRBJ1-1, with a weak D call TRBD1 (6 bases). The receptor was derived from a human donor in a cohort sampled during active COVID-19. Sequencing used peripheral blood. The CDR3 loop is CASSPDRGTVATEAFF. For the CDR3, the DNA is TGCGCCAGCAGCCCGGATAGGGGGACGGTCGCCACTGAAGCTTTCTTT. The full variable domain, with the rest looked up from reference TRBV5-1 and TRBJ1-1, is KAGVTQTPRYLIKTRGQQVTLSCSPISGHRSVSWYQQTPGQGLQFLFEYFSETQRNKGNFPGRFSGRQFSNSRSEMNVSTLELGDSALYLCASSPDRGTVATEAFFGQGTRLTVV.